This T cell receptor beta chain was sequenced for a study of OX40 agonist ivuxolimab in advanced cancers. Describing the broader study: The costimulatory receptor OX40 (CD134) was targeted by ivuxolimab, a fully human IgG2 agonistic monoclonal antibody. A male proportion of about 79% and a mean age of around 60 years, ranging from roughly 23 to 79, were recorded for the dose-escalation cohort. Prior anti-PD-1, anti-PD-L1 or anti-CTLA-4 therapy was permitted, and checkpoint inhibitors had been received by roughly 42% of dose-escalation patients. Three dose-escalation patients achieved partial responses, one with hepatocellular carcinoma and two with cutaneous melanoma. Peripheral TCRbeta sequencing aimed to test whether ivuxolimab altered TCR sequence diversity and caused clonal T-cell expansion. Intravenous ivuxolimab was administered to patients every 2 weeks at six dose levels: 0.01, 0.1, 0.3, 1.5, 3 and 10 mg/kg. The paper reports the monotherapy dose-escalation portion (N of about 54 patients) of the phase I ivuxolimab trial. Of the approximately 50 patients in dose escalation, 19 had hepatocellular carcinoma, about 15 had melanoma, 9 had renal cell carcinoma and 9 had head and neck cancer. Study-level results and caveats: Clonal expansion of both CD4+ and CD8+ blood T cells was observed from baseline to week 6 at doses 0.1 to 3.0 mg/kg. On average, CD8+ T cells showed more expanded clones than CD4+ T cells after ivuxolimab. In the 0.1-3.0 mg/kg groups, partial responders had among the lowest normalized peripheral clonal expansion, particularly in CD8+ T cells. Which antigens the clonally expanded peripheral T cells were specific for was not determined. Low levels of normalized T-cell clonal expansion were also seen in some patients who did not respond.

On this clone itself: This clone's antigen is unknown. The input lacks base qualities; no much larger clone sits a single base away.

Patients with a history of autoimmune disease or receiving systemic immunosuppression were excluded from the trial. In every dose cohort, peripheral blood was drawn for TCR sequencing at baseline, cycle 4 day 1, and cycle 7 day 1. The samples were taken from a phase I, first-in-human, multicenter, open-label dose-escalation trial of ivuxolimab. Adults with locally advanced or metastatic head and neck squamous cell, hepatocellular, melanoma or renal cell carcinoma were enrolled in the trial. Before TCR sequencing, CD4+ T cells and CD8+ T cells from peripheral blood were sorted into separate populations. Genomic DNA was extracted from sorted cells for sequencing of the TCRbeta CDR3 region. The immunoSEQ Assay was used for sequencing of TCRbeta CDR3 regions. TCRdb re-hosts the immuneACCESS table, in-frame sequences only. Its copies lack some clones; in the studies checked, an unresolved V gene accounts for under half of them, and the cause for the rest is not known. Across this sample there are tens of thousands of clones, with just under 95% seen only once. Around 16% of the sample goes to the ten largest clones.

CDR1 SNHLY and CDR2 FYNNEI were looked up in the germline V gene. The CDR3 runs 15 amino acids, cysteine and phenylalanine included. The entry retains the CDR3 DNA only, 45 bases that are in frame from base 1. At the junction V is shortened by 6 bases and J by 0 bases, with 12 bases in between. This TCR came from an adult with an advanced solid tumor such as melanoma, head and neck, liver or kidney cancer. Sample: CD4+ or CD8+ T cells sorted from blood, taken in a trial of the OX40 agonist ivuxolimab. The V and J segments used are TRBV2 and TRBJ1-3, with a tentative D gene TRBD1 over 6 matching bases. CDR3 region: CASSRDTSSGNTIYF. The nucleotide sequence is given as TGTGCCAGCAGCCGGGACACCAGCTCTGGAAACACCATATATTTT.